The 15 T cell receptor beta chains below were found in one sample sequenced in a study of radiation and T cells in renal cell carcinoma. The treatment is: treatment-naive control, cytoreductive nephrectomy. Produced via immunoSEQ multiplex PCR; TCRdb's table is partial and in-frame only. The sample yields around 8,600 clones, less than 70% seen once. Sample: tumor tissue, taken from a patient whose treatment was nephrectomy without radiotherapy. The receptors come from a woman aged 70-85 years with renal cell carcinoma.

This clone was seen a handful of times. CDR3 bases: TGTGCCAGCAGCTTGGTGCTGAACTCCTACGAGCAGTACTTC. It specifies CASSLVLNSYEQYF. The chain carries TRBV7-9 and TRBJ2-7; D call uncertain. CDR1 is SEHNR and CDR2 is FQNEAQ in the germline V gene (reference sequence). Trimming removed 3 bases at V and 0 bases at J, with 9 bases between. This CDR3 comprises 14 residues. Filled out from reference TRBV7-9 and TRBJ2-7, the complete variable domain reads DTGVSQNPRHKITKRGQNVTFRCDPISEHNRLYWYRQTLGQGPEFLTYFQNEAQLEKSRLLSDRFSAERPKGSFSTLEIQRTEQGDSAMYLCASSLVLNSYEQYFGPGTRLTVT.

V is TRBV27 and J is TRBJ2-6; no clear D. Trimming cost V 0 bases and J 0 bases, with 3 bases left between them. The CDR3 has 15 amino acids. Germline CDR1 and CDR2: MNHEY and SMNVEV (reference sequence). As DNA, the CDR3 is TGTGCCAGCAGTTTATCACCCTCTGGGGCCAACGTCCTGACTTTC. Encoded protein: CASSLSPSGANVLTF.

This chain connects TRBV5-6 to TRBJ1-2; 8 bases match TRBD1. The V and J ends lost 4 bases and 4 bases, in that order; junction bases with no gene match: 6. The CDR3 totals 14 residues. Germline V gene data show CDR1 as SGHDT and CDR2 as YYEEEE. The CDR3 loop reads CASSRQGNGYGYTF. The DNA of the CDR3 is TGTGCCAGCAGCCGACAGGGGAATGGCTATGGCTACACCTTC.

This sequence joins TRBV19 and TRBJ2-1; D could derive from TRBD1 or TRBD2 (5 bases each). The CDR3 is 15 residues long. Trimming took 8 bases from V and 0 from J, leaving 14 bases between them. The germline gives CDR1 LNHDA, CDR2 SQIVND (reference sequence). The CDR3 loop reads CASQGDLSSYNEQFF. For the CDR3, the DNA is TGTGCCAGTCAGGGAGATCTGAGCTCCTACAATGAGCAGTTCTTC.

This clone has more than one count but fewer than ten. This chain links TRBV27 with TRBJ1-2; D is perhaps TRBD1 (6 bases). This CDR3 spans 15 amino acids. Deletions cut 2 bases from V and 2 bases from J, with 12 bases between. The germline V gene has CDR1 MNHEY and CDR2 SMNVEV (reference sequence). As DNA, the CDR3 is TGTGCCAGCAGTTTAAGCCTGGGACAAAACTATGGCTACACCTTC. As protein: CASSLSLGQNYGYTF.

J is TRBJ1-2 and V is TRBV5-5; 8 bases match TRBD1. Germline V gene sequence: CDR1 SGHKS, CDR2 YYEKEE (reference sequence). Losses at the gene ends were 7 bases for V and 3 bases for J; bases not matched to a gene: 11. This CDR3 is 15 amino acids long. The CDR3 sequence is CASGLPGTGYYGYTF. The CDR3, as DNA: TGTGCCAGCGGTTTACCTGGGACAGGCTACTATGGCTACACCTTC.

This chain connects TRBV4-1 to TRBJ1-1; no clear D gene. V was trimmed by 0 bases and J by 0 bases, leaving 5 bases between them. Per germline, CDR1 MGHRA and CDR2 YSYEKL. This CDR3 has 14 residues. This CDR3 reads CASSQDPLNTEAFF. The CDR3 DNA is TGCGCCAGCAGCCAAGATCCTTTGAACACTGAAGCTTTCTTT.

The chain combines TRBV15 with TRBJ1-4; tentative D call: TRBD1 (5 bases). The CDR3 sequence is 16 residues long. CDR1 and CDR2 from the germline V gene are LNHNV and YYDKDF (reference sequence). V was clipped by 0 bases and J by 2 bases, with 10 bases between them. The CDR3 nucleotides are TGTGCCACCAGCAGAGATTACGGGGGGACTAATGAAAAACTGTTTTTT. Translating gives CATSRDYGGTNEKLFF.

The chain has TRBV5-4 and TRBJ2-1; the match to TRBD2 covers 14 bases. V was pared by 6 bases and J by 8 bases, with 7 bases of the junction left unmatched. Germline V gene data show CDR1 as SGHNT and CDR2 as YYREEE (reference sequence). This CDR3 comprises 15 residues. CDR3 nucleotides: TGTGCCAGCAAACCGACTAGCGGGGGGGCAGATGAGCAGTTCTTC. Translation gives CASKPTSGGADEQFF.

CDR3 amino acids: CASSEGQANEKLFF. In nucleotides, the CDR3 is TGCGCCAGCAGCGAGGGACAGGCTAATGAAAAACTGTTTTTT. V is TRBV10-2 and J is TRBJ1-4, with 8 bases fitting TRBD1. CDR1 is WSHSY and CDR2 is SAAADI in the germline V gene. The CDR3 has 14 residues. V shed 6 bases, J shed 3 bases, and the junction held 3 bases outside the gene matches.

The CDR3 nucleotides are TGCGCCAGCAGCTGGAAGGGGGGGAATTCACCCCTCCACTTT. The encoded protein is CASSWKGGNSPLHF. The gene calls are TRBV5-1 and TRBJ1-6, with D perhaps matching TRBD1 (6 bases). Trimming left V 3 bases short and J 7 bases short, with 11 bases between. Germline CDR1 reads SGHRS; CDR2 reads YFSETQ. The CDR3 covers 14 residues.

V usage is TRBV5-6 and J usage is TRBJ2-1; 7 nucleotides line up with TRBD2. V was clipped by 4 bases and J by 9 bases; unmatched bases: 10. CDR3 length equals 14 residues. Germline CDR1 and CDR2: SGHDT and YYEEEE. In nucleotides, the CDR3 is TGTGCCAGCAGCCTCGGACTAGATATCCGTGAGCAGTTCTTC. It translates to CASSLGLDIREQFF.

The chain couples TRBV29-1 to TRBJ1-1; D unresolved. Germline values: CDR1 SQVTM, CDR2 ANQGSEA. The ends were cut back, 1 base at V and 1 base at J, with 7 bases in the middle. The CDR3 is 13 residues long. CDR3 coding DNA: TGCAGCGTTGAAGGACACGGGAACACTGAAGCTTTCTTT. Its protein is CSVEGHGNTEAFF.

The chain uses TRBV5-8 and TRBJ1-4; 12 bases match TRBD1. This CDR3 is built from 16 residues. Per germline, CDR1 SGHTS and CDR2 YDEGEE. Trimming at V came to 3 bases and at J to 3 bases, leaving 3 bases not matched to a gene. This CDR3 is CASSWGQGASNEKLFF. CDR3 nucleotides: TGTGCCAGCAGCTGGGGACAGGGGGCCTCTAATGAAAAACTGTTTTTT.

This clone was picked up a small number of times. The gene calls are TRBV5-5 and TRBJ2-7; TRBD1 agrees at 9 bases. The CDR3 is 17 residues long. Looked up from germline, CDR1 is SGHKS and CDR2 is YYEKEE (reference sequence). Trimming removed 4 bases from V and 2 bases from J; junction bases left unmatched: 13. The DNA for the CDR3 is TGTGCCAGCAGCGCACTTGCTGGACAGGGGAACACCTACGAGCAGTACTTC. Protein sequence: CASSALAGQGNTYEQYF.